This TCR beta chain emerged from a study of shared clonotypes between healthy human individuals. For unsorted samples, genomic DNA was extracted from around 95 million PBMCs. Germline lookup yields CDR1 SGHDT and CDR2 YYEEEE. CDR3 length: 18 residues. V shed 1 base, J shed 5 bases, and the junction held 8 bases outside the gene matches. This clone came up once. The table came from immunoSEQ multiplex PCR; TCRdb's copy has only in-frame clones and leaves some out. The top ten hold roughly an eighth of the sample, which has about 480,000 clones, nearly 80% seen once. The TCR was taken from a woman aged 40 to 50 in good health. Some clones in this sample may be carry-over from other donors' samples. Sequencing was done on a sample of PBMCs. The chain couples TRBV5-6 to TRBJ2-3, with 15 bases matching TRBD2. In DNA form, the CDR3 reads TGTGCCAGCAGCTTGATTTGGACTAGCGGGAGGGAAGTAGATACGCAGTATTTT. Protein product: CASSLIWTSGREVDTQYF.